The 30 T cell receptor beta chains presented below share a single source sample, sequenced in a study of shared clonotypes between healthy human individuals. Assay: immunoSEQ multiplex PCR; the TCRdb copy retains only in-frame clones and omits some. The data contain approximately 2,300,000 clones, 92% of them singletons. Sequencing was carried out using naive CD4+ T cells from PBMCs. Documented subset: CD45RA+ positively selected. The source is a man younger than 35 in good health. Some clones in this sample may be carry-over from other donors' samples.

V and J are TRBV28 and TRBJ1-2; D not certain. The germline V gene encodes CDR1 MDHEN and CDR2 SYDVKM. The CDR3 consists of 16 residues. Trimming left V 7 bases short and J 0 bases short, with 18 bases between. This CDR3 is CASTNPVPLTNYGYTF. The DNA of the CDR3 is TGTGCCAGCACCAACCCGGTGCCACTCACTAACTATGGCTACACCTTC.

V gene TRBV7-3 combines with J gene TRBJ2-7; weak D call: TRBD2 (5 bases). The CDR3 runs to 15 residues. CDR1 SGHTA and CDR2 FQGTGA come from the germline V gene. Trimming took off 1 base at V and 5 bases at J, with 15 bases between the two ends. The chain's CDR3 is CASSLRPGKTHEQYF. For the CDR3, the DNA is TGTGCCAGCAGCTTAAGACCGGGAAAGACCCACGAGCAGTACTTC. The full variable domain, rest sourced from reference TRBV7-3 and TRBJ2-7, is GAGVSQTPSNKVTEKGKYVELRCDPISGHTALYWYRQSLGQGPEFLIYFQGTGAADDSGLPNDRFFAVRPEGSVSTLKIQRTERGDSAVYLCASSLRPGKTHEQYFGPGTRLTVT.

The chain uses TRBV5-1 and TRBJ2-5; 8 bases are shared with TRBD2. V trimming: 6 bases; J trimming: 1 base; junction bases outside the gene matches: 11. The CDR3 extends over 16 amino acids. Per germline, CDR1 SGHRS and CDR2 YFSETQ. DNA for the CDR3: TGCGCCAGCACCGGGGGGGGCGGAGCGCTCCAAGAGACCCAGTACTTC. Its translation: CASTGGGGALQETQYF.

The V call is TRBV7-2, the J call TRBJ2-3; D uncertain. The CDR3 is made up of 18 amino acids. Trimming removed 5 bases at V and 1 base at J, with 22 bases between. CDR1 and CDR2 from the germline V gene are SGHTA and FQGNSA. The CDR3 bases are TGTGCCAGCAGCCCTGTTCGACCTCCCGCCTATCGCACAGATACGCAGTATTTT. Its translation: CASSPVRPPAYRTDTQYF. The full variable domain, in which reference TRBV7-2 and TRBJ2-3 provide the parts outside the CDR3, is GAGVSQSPSNKVTEKGKDVELRCDPISGHTALYWYRQSLGQGLEFLIYFQGNSAPDKSGLPSDRFSAERTGGSVSTLTIQRTQQEDSAVYLCASSPVRPPAYRTDTQYFGPGTRLTVL.

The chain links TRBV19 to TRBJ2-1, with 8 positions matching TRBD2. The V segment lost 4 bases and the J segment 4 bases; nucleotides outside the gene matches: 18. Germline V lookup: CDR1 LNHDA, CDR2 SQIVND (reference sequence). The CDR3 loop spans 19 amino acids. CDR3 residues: CASSKGRGVAGSRYNEQFF. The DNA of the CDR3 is TGTGCCAGTAGTAAAGGGAGGGGGGTAGCGGGAAGCCGATACAATGAGCAGTTCTTC.

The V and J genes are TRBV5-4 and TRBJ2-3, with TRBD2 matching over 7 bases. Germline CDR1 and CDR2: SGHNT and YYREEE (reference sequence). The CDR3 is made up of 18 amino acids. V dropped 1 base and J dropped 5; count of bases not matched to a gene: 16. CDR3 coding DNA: TGTGCCAGCAGCTTGTCTCCCACTAGCGATCGTCCTAGAGATACGCAGTATTTT. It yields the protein CASSLSPTSDRPRDTQYF.

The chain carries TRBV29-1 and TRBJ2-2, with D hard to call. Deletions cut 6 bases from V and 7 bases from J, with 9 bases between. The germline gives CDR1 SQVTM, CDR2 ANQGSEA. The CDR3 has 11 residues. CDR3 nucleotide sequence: TGCAGCGTGAACGGGTTCGGGGAGCTGTTTTTT. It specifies CSVNGFGELFF.

The CDR3 DNA reads as TGTGCCACCCGGACTAGCGGCTCCTACGAGCAGTACTTC. Amino acid sequence: CATRTSGSYEQYF. V and J are TRBV28 and TRBJ2-7; TRBD2 agrees at 10 bases. Trimming removed 10 bases from V and 0 bases from J; junction bases left unmatched: 3. Germline values: CDR1 MDHEN, CDR2 SYDVKM. CDR3 size: 13 residues.

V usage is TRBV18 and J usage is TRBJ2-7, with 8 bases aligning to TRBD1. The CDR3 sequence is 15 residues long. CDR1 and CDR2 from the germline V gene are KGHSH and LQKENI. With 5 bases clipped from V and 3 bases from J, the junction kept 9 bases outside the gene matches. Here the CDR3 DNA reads TGTGCCAGCTCAGCCGGGACAGGTTCCTTCTACGAGCAGTACTTC. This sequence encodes CASSAGTGSFYEQYF. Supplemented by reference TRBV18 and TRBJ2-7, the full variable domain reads NAGVMQNPRHLVRRRGQEARLRCSPMKGHSHVYWYRQLPEEGLKFMVYLQKENIIDESGMPKERFSAEFPKEGPSILRIQQVVRGDSAAYFCASSAGTGSFYEQYFGPGTRLTVT.

CDR3 in DNA: TGTGCCAGCAGTCGAGGTAGCGGCTCCTCCTACGAGCAGTACTTC. Translation: CASSRGSGSSYEQYF. The chain combines TRBV9 with TRBJ2-7, with a tentative D call TRBD2 (6 bases). Germline CDR1 SGDLS, CDR2 YYNGEE. Between the trimmed V and J ends, which lost 5 bases and 0 bases, there was a span of 15 bases. There are 15 residues in the CDR3.

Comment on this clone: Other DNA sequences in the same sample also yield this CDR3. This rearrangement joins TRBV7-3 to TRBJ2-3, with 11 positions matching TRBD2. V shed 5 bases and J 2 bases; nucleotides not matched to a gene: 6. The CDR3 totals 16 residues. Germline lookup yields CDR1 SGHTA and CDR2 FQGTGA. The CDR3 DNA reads TGTGCCAGCAGCGCCGGGACTAGCGGTTACACAGATACGCAGTATTTT. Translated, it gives CASSAGTSGYTDTQYF.

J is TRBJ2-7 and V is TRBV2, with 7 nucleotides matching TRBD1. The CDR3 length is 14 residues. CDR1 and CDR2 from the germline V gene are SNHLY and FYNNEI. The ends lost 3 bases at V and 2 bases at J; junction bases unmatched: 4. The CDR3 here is CASSDQGDTYEQYF. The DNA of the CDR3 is TGTGCCAGCAGTGACCAGGGGGATACCTACGAGCAGTACTTC.

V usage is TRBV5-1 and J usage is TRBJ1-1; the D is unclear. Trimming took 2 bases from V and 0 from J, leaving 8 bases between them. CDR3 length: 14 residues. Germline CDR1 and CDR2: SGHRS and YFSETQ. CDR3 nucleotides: TGCGCCAGCAGCTTAAGGGAGCTGAACACTGAAGCTTTCTTT. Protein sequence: CASSLRELNTEAFF.

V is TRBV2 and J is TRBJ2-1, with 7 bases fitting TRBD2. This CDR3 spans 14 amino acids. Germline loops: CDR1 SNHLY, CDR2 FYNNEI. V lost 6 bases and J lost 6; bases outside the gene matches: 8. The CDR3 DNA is TGTGCCAGCAGCCGGGGAGGGCTAGGCAATGAGCAGTTCTTC. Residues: CASSRGGLGNEQFF.

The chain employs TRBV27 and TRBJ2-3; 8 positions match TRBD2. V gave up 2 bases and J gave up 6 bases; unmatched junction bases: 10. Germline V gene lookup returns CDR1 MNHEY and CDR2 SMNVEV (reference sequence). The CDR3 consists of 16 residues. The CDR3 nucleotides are TGTGCCAGCAGTTTAGTGGCTGCGGGAGGCCAGGATACGCAGTATTTT. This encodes CASSLVAAGGQDTQYF.

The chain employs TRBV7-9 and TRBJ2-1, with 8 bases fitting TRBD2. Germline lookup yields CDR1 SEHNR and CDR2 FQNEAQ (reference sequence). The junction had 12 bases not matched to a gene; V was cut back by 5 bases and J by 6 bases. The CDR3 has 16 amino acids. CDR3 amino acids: CASSRDLGLVSNEQFF. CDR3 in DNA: TGTGCCAGCAGCCGAGATTTGGGACTAGTAAGCAATGAGCAGTTCTTC.

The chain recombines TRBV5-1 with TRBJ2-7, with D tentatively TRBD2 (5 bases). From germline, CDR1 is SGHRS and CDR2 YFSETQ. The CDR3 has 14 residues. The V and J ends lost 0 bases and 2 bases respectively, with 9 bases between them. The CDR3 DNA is TGCGCCAGCAGCTTGGAAAAGGGAGCCTACGAGCAGTACTTC. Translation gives CASSLEKGAYEQYF.

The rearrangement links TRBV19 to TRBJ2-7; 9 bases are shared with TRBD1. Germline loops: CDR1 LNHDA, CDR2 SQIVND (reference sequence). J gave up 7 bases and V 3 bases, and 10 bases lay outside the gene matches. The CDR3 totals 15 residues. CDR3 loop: CASSIRTGGAGEQYF. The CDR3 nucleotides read TGTGCCAGTAGTATCCGAACAGGGGGCGCGGGTGAGCAGTACTTC.

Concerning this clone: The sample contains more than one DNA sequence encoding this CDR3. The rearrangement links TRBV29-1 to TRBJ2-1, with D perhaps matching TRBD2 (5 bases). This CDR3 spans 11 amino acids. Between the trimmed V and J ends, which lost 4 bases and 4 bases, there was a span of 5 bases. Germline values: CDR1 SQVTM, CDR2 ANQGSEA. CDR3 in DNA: TGCAGCGTTGGCGGGTACAATGAGCAGTTCTTC. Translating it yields CSVGGYNEQFF.

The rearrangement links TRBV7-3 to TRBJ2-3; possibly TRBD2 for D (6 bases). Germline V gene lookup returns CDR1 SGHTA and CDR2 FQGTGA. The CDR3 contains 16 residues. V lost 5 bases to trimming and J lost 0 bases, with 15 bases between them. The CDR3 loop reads CASSRGTIASTDTQYF. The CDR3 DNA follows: TGTGCCAGCAGCCGGGGGACCATTGCTAGCACAGATACGCAGTATTTT.

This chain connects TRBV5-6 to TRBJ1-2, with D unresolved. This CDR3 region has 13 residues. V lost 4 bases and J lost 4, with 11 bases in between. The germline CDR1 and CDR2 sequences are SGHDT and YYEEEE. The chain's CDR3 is CASSPEGPYGYTF. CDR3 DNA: TGTGCCAGCAGCCCCGAGGGTCCCTATGGCTACACCTTC.

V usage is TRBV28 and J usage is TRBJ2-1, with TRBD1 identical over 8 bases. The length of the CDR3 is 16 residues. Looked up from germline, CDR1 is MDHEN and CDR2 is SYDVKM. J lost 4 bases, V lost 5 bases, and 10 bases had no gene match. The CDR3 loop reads CASSTPGQVRYNEQFF. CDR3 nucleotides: TGTGCCAGCAGTACACCGGGACAGGTGCGTTACAATGAGCAGTTCTTC.

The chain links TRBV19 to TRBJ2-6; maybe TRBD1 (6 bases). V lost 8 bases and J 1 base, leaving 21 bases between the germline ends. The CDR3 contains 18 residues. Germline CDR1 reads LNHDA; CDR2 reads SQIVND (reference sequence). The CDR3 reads CASLNSGVPLSGANVLTF. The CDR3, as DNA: TGTGCCAGTCTTAACTCAGGGGTCCCCTTATCTGGGGCCAACGTCCTGACTTTC.

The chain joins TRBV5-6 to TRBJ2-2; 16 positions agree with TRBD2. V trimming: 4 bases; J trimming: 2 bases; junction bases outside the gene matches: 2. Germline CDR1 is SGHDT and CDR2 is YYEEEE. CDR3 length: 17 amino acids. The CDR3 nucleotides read TGTGCCAGCAGCGGGACTAGCGGGAGGGAAAACACCGGGGAGCTGTTTTTT. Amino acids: CASSGTSGRENTGELFF.

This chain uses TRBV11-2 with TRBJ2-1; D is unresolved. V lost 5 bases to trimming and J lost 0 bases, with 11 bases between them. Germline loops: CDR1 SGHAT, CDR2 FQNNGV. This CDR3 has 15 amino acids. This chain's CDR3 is CASSAIAGSYNEQFF. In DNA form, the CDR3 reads TGTGCCAGCAGCGCAATTGCTGGCTCCTACAATGAGCAGTTCTTC.

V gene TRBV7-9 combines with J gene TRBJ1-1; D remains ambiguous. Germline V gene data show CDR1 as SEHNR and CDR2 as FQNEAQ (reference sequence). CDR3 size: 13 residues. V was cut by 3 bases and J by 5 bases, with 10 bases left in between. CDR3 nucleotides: TGTGCCAGCAGCTTCCTCCAGCGAACTGAAGCTTTCTTT. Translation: CASSFLQRTEAFF.

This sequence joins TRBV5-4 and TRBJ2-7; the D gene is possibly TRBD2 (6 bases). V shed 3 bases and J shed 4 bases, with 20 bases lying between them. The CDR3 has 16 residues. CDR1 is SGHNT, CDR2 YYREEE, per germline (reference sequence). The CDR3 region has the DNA TGTGCCAGCAGCTCCAGTACCGGGACTCCAATTTACGAGCAGTACTTC. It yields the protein CASSSSTGTPIYEQYF.

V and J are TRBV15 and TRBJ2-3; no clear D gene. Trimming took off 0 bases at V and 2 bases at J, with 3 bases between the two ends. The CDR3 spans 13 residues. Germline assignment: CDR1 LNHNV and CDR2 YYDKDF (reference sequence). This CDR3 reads CATSREVTDTQYF. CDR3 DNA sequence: TGTGCCACCAGCAGAGAAGTCACAGATACGCAGTATTTT.

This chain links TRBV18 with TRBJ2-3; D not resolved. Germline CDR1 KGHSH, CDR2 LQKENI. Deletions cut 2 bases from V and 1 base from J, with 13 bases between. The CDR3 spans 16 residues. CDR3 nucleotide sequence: TGTGCCAGCTCACCAAGTAATTGGCGCGGCACAGATACGCAGTATTTT. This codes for CASSPSNWRGTDTQYF.

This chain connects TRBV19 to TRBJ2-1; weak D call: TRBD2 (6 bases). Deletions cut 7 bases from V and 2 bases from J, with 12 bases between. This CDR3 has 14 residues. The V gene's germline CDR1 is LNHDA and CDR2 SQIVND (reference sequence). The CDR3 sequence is CASTRGDAYNEQFF. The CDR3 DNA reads TGTGCCAGTACCCGCGGGGACGCCTACAATGAGCAGTTCTTC.